The 5 T cell receptor beta chains below all came from one sample that was sequenced in a study of T-cell reconstitution after alpha-beta-depleted transplantation in children. The authors prepared the TCRbeta library with unique molecular identifiers. TCRdb re-called the PCR reads with MiXCR, one entry per CDR3 protein. The sample includes over 550,000 distinct CDR3 sequences, over 9.5% seen only once; the top ten take less than 4.5%. The source was PBMCs from the stem cell graft donor, collected from the stem cell graft. The receptors here all came from a human donor who donated a stem cell graft to a child with acute myeloid leukemia.

The genes are TRBV4-3 and TRBJ2-3; maybe TRBD2 (6 bases). The CDR3 sequence is 18 residues long. Germline values: CDR1 LGHNA, CDR2 YSLEER. Trimming left V 3 bases short and J 0 bases short, with 19 bases between. The CDR3 DNA is TGCGCCAGCAGCCAGGAAATTCTTAGCGGCTCTAGCACAGATACGCAGTATTTT. Translation: CASSQEILSGSSTDTQYF.

The chain couples TRBV28 to TRBJ2-5; weak D call: TRBD2 (5 bases). Trimming removed 4 bases at V and 1 base at J, with 16 bases between. The germline CDR1 and CDR2 sequences are MDHEN and SYDVKM. The CDR3 has 16 residues. The CDR3 coding sequence is TGTGCCAGCAGTTCAGCCCAGATGGGGAGCCAAGAGACCCAGTACTTC. It translates to CASSSAQMGSQETQYF. The full variable domain, its missing parts supplied by reference TRBV28 and TRBJ2-5, is DVKVTQSSRYLVKRTGEKVFLECVQDMDHENMFWYRQDPGLGLRLIYFSYDVKMKEKGDIPEGYSVSREKKERFSLILESASTNQTSMYLCASSSAQMGSQETQYFGPGTRLLVL.

This clonotype was detected a few times. V and J are TRBV24-1 and TRBJ2-2; D not certain. This CDR3 spans 14 amino acids. Germline CDR1 and CDR2: KGHDR and SFDVKD. The V and J ends lost 5 bases and 6 bases respectively, with 12 bases between them. CDR3 DNA sequence: TGTGCCACCAGTGTCGCCCCCGACGCCGGGGAGCTGTTTTTT. Translating gives CATSVAPDAGELFF.

The chain joins TRBV6-1 to TRBJ2-5, with 10 bases matching TRBD2. V lost 6 bases and J lost 5; bases outside the gene matches: 9. This CDR3 contains 15 residues. In germline, CDR1 is MNHNS, CDR2 SASEGT. CDR3 region: CASRDGTSVRETQYF. In DNA, the CDR3 is TGTGCCAGCAGGGACGGGACTAGCGTTCGTGAGACCCAGTACTTC.

This clonotype was observed a handful of times. J is TRBJ1-4 and V is TRBV19; D is perhaps TRBD1 (6 bases). Germline V CDR1 and CDR2: LNHDA, SQIVND (reference sequence). The length of the CDR3 is 14 residues. The V end lost 7 bases, the J end lost 7 bases, and 16 bases lay between the germline ends. DNA of the CDR3: TGTGCCAGTACTTTACAGGGCGGCGGTGAAAAACTGTTTTTT. This translates into CASTLQGGGEKLFF. Complete variable domain (other parts from reference TRBV19 and TRBJ1-4): DGGITQSPKYLFRKEGQNVTLSCEQNLNHDAMYWYRQDPGQGLRLIYYSQIVNDFQKGDIAEGYSVSREKKESFPLTVTSAQKNPTAFYLCASTLQGGGEKLFFGSGTQLSVL.